These 28 T cell receptor beta chains were all obtained from the same sample, sequenced in a study of blood T cell repertoires in COVID-19. Only in-frame clones appear in the TCRdb table, and some are missing; sequencing was by immunoSEQ multiplex PCR. The sample includes a few hundred thousand clones, approximately 85% seen only once; the top ten take 0.85% to 1%. Sequencing used peripheral blood. These receptors all come from a human donor with COVID-19, enrolled during active disease. The donor label of this sample is uncertain.

Concerning this clone: One end of the junction is discordant with germline, which a read error may explain. The gene calls are TRBV7-7 and TRBJ2-5, with D tentatively TRBD1 (5 bases). The CDR3 sequence is 15 residues long. Germline values: CDR1 SSHAT, CDR2 FNYEAQ (reference sequence). CDR3 DNA sequence: TGTGCTAGCAGCGTAGAATTAAGGGGCTGGGAGACCCAGTACTTC. Its translation: CASSVELRGWETQYF.

The V gene is TRBV18, the J gene TRBJ2-2; D ambiguous. V was trimmed by 0 bases and J by 4 bases, leaving 9 bases between them. The CDR3 runs 15 residues. Germline V gives CDR1 KGHSH, CDR2 LQKENI. CDR3 protein: CASSPPSHSTGELFF. The CDR3 DNA follows: TGTGCCAGCTCACCACCGAGCCATTCCACCGGGGAGCTGTTTTTT.

A word on this clone: Additional DNA sequences in this sample encode the identical CDR3. The chain combines TRBV10-1 with TRBJ2-7; a weak D match, TRBD1 (5 bases). V was shortened by 6 bases and J by 1 base, with 7 bases between the two germline ends. The CDR3 sequence is 12 residues long. Germline CDR1 is WNHNN and CDR2 is SYGVQD (reference sequence). CDR3 nucleotide sequence: TGCGCCAGCAGCCAGGGTTCCTACGAGCAGTACTTC. The encoded protein is CASSQGSYEQYF.

The gene calls are TRBV11-3 and TRBJ2-1; 9 bases fit TRBD2. The V and J ends lost 5 bases and 4 bases, in that order; junction bases with no gene match: 6. Germline V gene lookup returns CDR1 SGHNT and CDR2 YENEEA. The CDR3 runs 15 residues. The CDR3 sequence is CASSRERGEYNEQFF. Here the CDR3 DNA reads TGTGCCAGCAGCCGAGAGCGGGGGGAGTACAATGAGCAGTTCTTC. Full variable domain (remainder filled in from reference TRBV11-3 and TRBJ2-1): EAGVVQSPRYKIIEKKQPVAFWCNPISGHNTLYWYLQNLGQGPELLIRYENEEAVDDSQLPKDRFSAERLKGVDSTLKIQPAELGDSAVYLCASSRERGEYNEQFFGPGTRLTVL.

DNA of the CDR3: TGCGCCAGCAGCCAGACCTTTCCGGGACAGCTGAATCAGCCCCAGCATTTT. Protein: CASSQTFPGQLNQPQHF. The chain joins TRBV4-1 to TRBJ1-5, with TRBD1 matching over 7 bases. The CDR3 contains 17 residues. With V trimmed by 3 bases and J by 4 bases, 12 bases remained unmatched. CDR1 and CDR2 from the germline V gene are MGHRA and YSYEKL.

This clone appeared a few times. CDR3 DNA sequence: TGCGCCAGCAGCCAAGCGGGCAGGGGTAGGAACGAGCAGTACTTC. It codes for CASSQAGRGRNEQYF. The V call is TRBV4-1, the J call TRBJ2-7; D might be TRBD1 (6 bases). Germline CDR1 MGHRA, CDR2 YSYEKL. V was pared by 1 base and J by 5 bases, with 15 bases between. The CDR3 covers 15 residues.

This CDR3 reads CASSLVGAIDSNQPQHF. In DNA form, the CDR3 reads TGTGCCAGCAGCTTAGTTGGGGCGATCGATAGCAATCAGCCCCAGCATTTT. The V and J genes are TRBV7-2 and TRBJ1-5; TRBD1 might be the D (5 bases). V was clipped by 1 base and J by 0 bases, with 13 bases between them. CDR1 is SGHTA and CDR2 is FQGNSA in the germline V gene. This CDR3 is built from 17 residues.

The rearrangement links TRBV6-4 to TRBJ2-2, with a tentative D call TRBD2 (6 bases). CDR3 length: 14 residues. CDR1 is MRHNA and CDR2 is SNTAGT in the germline V gene. V lost 6 bases and J 7 bases, leaving 15 bases between the germline ends. The CDR3 reads CASREGRAVGELFF. DNA of the CDR3: TGTGCCAGCAGGGAGGGGAGAGCGGTCGGGGAGCTGTTTTTT.

As concerns this clone: Different DNA sequences within this sample yield the same CDR3. The chain employs TRBV7-9 and TRBJ1-3; D uncertain. Per germline, CDR1 SEHNR and CDR2 FQNEAQ (reference sequence). V lost 1 base, J lost 0 bases, and 4 bases lay in between. This CDR3 has 14 amino acids. CDR3 protein: CASSLDYSGNTIYF. The CDR3 DNA follows: TGTGCCAGCAGCTTAGATTACTCTGGAAACACCATATATTTT.

The rearrangement uses TRBV4-1 and TRBJ1-6; unclear D gene. V lost 1 base, J lost 11 bases, and 9 bases lay in between. CDR3 size: 13 residues. Germline V CDR1 and CDR2: MGHRA, YSYEKL. In DNA, the CDR3 is TGCGCCAGCAGCCAAGCAGAGGTTACACCCCTCCACTTT. Its translation is CASSQAEVTPLHF.

This clone occurred a few times. The genes are TRBV6-5 and TRBJ2-6; D is perhaps TRBD2 (5 bases). V was pared by 6 bases and J by 0 bases, with 6 bases between. Per germline, CDR1 MNHEY and CDR2 SVGAGI. The CDR3 is 14 amino acids. This CDR3 reads CASRTSSGANVLTF. The DNA of the CDR3 is TGTGCCAGCAGAACTAGCTCTGGGGCCAACGTCCTGACTTTC.

This rearrangement joins TRBV6-5 to TRBJ1-5; D remains unclear. The CDR3 consists of 14 residues. V lost 6 bases and J lost 3, with 12 bases in between. Germline V gene lookup returns CDR1 MNHEY and CDR2 SVGAGI. CDR3 in amino acids: CASRTYNLNQPQHF. The CDR3 DNA reads as TGTGCCAGCAGGACATACAACCTCAATCAGCCCCAGCATTTT.

The J gene is TRBJ2-5, the V gene TRBV5-1; 9 bases are shared with TRBD1. Germline lookup yields CDR1 SGHRS and CDR2 YFSETQ. CDR3 length: 15 amino acids. V shed 3 bases, J shed 5 bases, and the junction held 8 bases outside the gene matches. For the CDR3, the DNA is TGCGCCAGCAGCTCGTCGGACAGGGGAGGGGAGACCCAGTACTTC. Amino acids: CASSSSDRGGETQYF.

This chain connects TRBV19 to TRBJ1-5, with TRBD1 matching over 7 bases. Germline V gene sequence: CDR1 LNHDA, CDR2 SQIVND (reference sequence). Trimming took 3 bases from V and 6 from J; bases not matched to a gene: 8. This CDR3 is built from 15 residues. CDR3 nucleotide sequence: TGTGCCAGTAGTATTGCCAGGGGGGCAACTCAGCCCCAGCATTTT. Its translation is CASSIARGATQPQHF.

V and J are TRBV30 and TRBJ2-1; 9 nucleotides line up with TRBD1. CDR3 length equals 20 residues. Germline loops: CDR1 GTSNPN, CDR2 SVGIG (reference sequence). With 0 bases clipped from V and 0 bases from J, the junction kept 15 bases outside the gene matches. In nucleotides, the CDR3 is TGTGCCTGGAGTGTAGGGACAGGGACAGGACTACCAAGCTCCTACAATGAGCAGTTCTTC. Translated: CAWSVGTGTGLPSSYNEQFF.

V gene TRBV28 combines with J gene TRBJ1-5, with TRBD1 matching over 8 bases. This CDR3 spans 15 amino acids. V trimming: 10 bases; J trimming: 11 bases; junction bases outside the gene matches: 19. Per germline, CDR1 MDHEN and CDR2 SYDVKM. The CDR3 spells CAIIRSGQGLAAQHF. The CDR3 region has the DNA TGTGCCATCATAAGGAGCGGACAGGGATTAGCAGCCCAGCATTTT.

The chain is built from TRBV28 and TRBJ2-7; D may be TRBD2 (6 bases). The germline V and J ends were trimmed by 8 bases and 1 base, with 15 bases remaining between them. This CDR3 is 14 amino acids long. The V gene's germline CDR1 is MDHEN and CDR2 SYDVKM. The CDR3 coding sequence is TGTGCCAGCTATACAGGTGCGGGGTCCTACGAGCAGTACTTC. Translating gives CASYTGAGSYEQYF.

The chain is built from TRBV5-1 and TRBJ1-4; TRBD1 might be the D (5 bases). Per germline, CDR1 SGHRS and CDR2 YFSETQ. The V and J ends lost 4 bases and 3 bases respectively, with 13 bases between them. This CDR3 contains 15 residues. In DNA, the CDR3 is TGCGCCAGCAGCGTACATCAGGGTGCTAATGAAAAACTGTTTTTT. As protein: CASSVHQGANEKLFF.

This chain links TRBV7-3 with TRBJ2-6; TRBD1 agrees at 7 bases. Unmatched junction bases numbered 7, after V lost 6 bases and J lost 2 bases. This CDR3 spans 16 amino acids. Germline V gene sequence: CDR1 SGHTA, CDR2 FQGTGA. The CDR3 protein is CASSKDRRTGANVLTF. CDR3 coding DNA: TGTGCCAGCAGTAAGGACAGGCGCACTGGGGCCAACGTCCTGACTTTC.

This clone has a single count. The CDR3: CASRSRQRQTQYF. The DNA for the CDR3 is TGTGCCAGCAGATCCCGACAGCGACAGACCCAGTACTTC. This chain connects TRBV12-3 or TRBV12-4 to TRBJ2-5; possibly TRBD1 for D (5 bases). Trimming removed 6 bases from V and 6 bases from J, with 14 bases in between. The CDR3 runs to 13 residues.

V usage is TRBV20-1 and J usage is TRBJ2-7; the match to TRBD2 covers 9 bases. Germline V gene data show CDR1 as DFQATT and CDR2 as SNEGSKA (reference sequence). Trimming at V came to 3 bases and at J to 7 bases, leaving 7 bases not matched to a gene. This CDR3 has 13 residues. CDR3 bases: TGCAGTGCTAGTGACGCGGGAGGGTGGGAGCAGTACTTC. Encoded protein: CSASDAGGWEQYF.

This clone was observed a single time. This chain uses TRBV2 with TRBJ1-5, with D possibly TRBD1 on 5 matching bases. V lost 3 bases and J 1 base, leaving 10 bases between the germline ends. The CDR3 runs 15 residues. From germline, CDR1 is SNHLY and CDR2 FYNNEI. The CDR3 spells CASSDQTASNQPQHF. As DNA, the CDR3 is TGTGCCAGCAGTGACCAGACAGCGAGCAATCAGCCCCAGCATTTT.

V gene TRBV28 combines with J gene TRBJ2-3; the match to TRBD1 covers 9 bases. CDR3 length: 17 amino acids. Trimming cost V 4 bases and J 2 bases; bases outside gene matches: 10. Germline assignment: CDR1 MDHEN and CDR2 SYDVKM. Written as DNA, the CDR3 is TGTGCCAGCAGTTCACGGTCCGGGACAGGGCCCACAGATACGCAGTATTTT. It encodes CASSSRSGTGPTDTQYF.

The chain combines TRBV3-1 (or the pseudogene TRBV3-2) with TRBJ2-1; 7 nucleotides agree with TRBD2. This CDR3 spans 14 amino acids. Germline values: CDR1 LGHDT, CDR2 YNNKEL (reference sequence). Trimming at V came to 1 base and at J to 5 bases, leaving 2 bases not matched to a gene. The CDR3 DNA is TGTGCCAGCAGCCAAGCTAGCGGTCACAATGAGCAGTTCTTC. Its translation is CASSQASGHNEQFF.

V is TRBV6-4 and J is TRBJ2-1, with no clear D. Between the trimmed V and J ends, which lost 8 bases and 15 bases, there was a span of 20 bases. CDR3 length equals 12 residues. Germline CDR1 MRHNA, CDR2 SNTAGT. The CDR3 coding sequence is TGTGCCAGCTCCTTTGACGGGTCCATATTGTTCTTC. Its protein product is CASSFDGSILFF.

The rearrangement joins TRBV6-1 to TRBJ2-5; D is undetermined. V shed 0 bases and J shed 7 bases, with 12 bases lying between them. The germline V gene encodes CDR1 MNHNS and CDR2 SASEGT. The CDR3 consists of 14 residues. The CDR3 protein is CASSEAWSPVTQYF. The DNA for the CDR3 is TGTGCCAGCAGTGAAGCTTGGAGTCCGGTGACCCAGTACTTC.

V gene TRBV27 combines with J gene TRBJ1-2; 10 positions match TRBD1. Trimming at V came to 5 bases and at J to 8 bases, leaving 8 bases not matched to a gene. This CDR3 has 14 residues. Germline CDR1 reads MNHEY; CDR2 reads SMNVEV (reference sequence). Here the CDR3 reads CASSPSGTGEGYTF. In DNA form, the CDR3 reads TGTGCCAGCAGTCCGTCCGGGACAGGGGAAGGCTACACCTTC.

V is TRBV30 and J is TRBJ1-3; D is possibly TRBD1 (5 bases). CDR3 length: 14 residues. Germline V gene data show CDR1 as GTSNPN and CDR2 as SVGIG (reference sequence). Trimming removed 0 bases at V and 3 bases at J, with 9 bases between. CDR3 in DNA: TGTGCCTGGAGTGTACAGGAGCGTGGAAACACCATATATTTT. Its translation: CAWSVQERGNTIYF.